The 22 T cell receptor beta chains below were found in one sample sequenced in a study of blood T cell repertoires in COVID-19 (TCRdb year 2020). The library came from the immunoSEQ multiplex PCR assay. TCRdb mirrors the immuneACCESS table, restricted to in-frame sequences. Some clones are absent from its copies; in checked studies, under half trace to an unresolved V gene, and the reason for the others is unknown. The sample table records a few hundred thousand clones; around 80% of these occur just once. The ten largest clonotypes hold roughly 5% of the sample. The sample comprised peripheral blood. These receptors all stem from a human donor in a cohort sampled during active COVID-19.

This chain connects TRBV28 to TRBJ1-1, with D possibly matching TRBD1 (5 bases). CDR1 is MDHEN and CDR2 is SYDVKM in the germline V gene. The CDR3 covers 11 residues. Trimming removed 6 bases at V and 5 bases at J, with 7 bases between. CDR3 region: CASRSGTEAFF. The CDR3 nucleotides are TGTGCCAGCAGATCAGGGACTGAAGCTTTCTTT.

This clone showed up just a few times. The gene calls are TRBV30 and TRBJ1-2, with TRBD1 matching over 7 bases. Unmatched junction bases numbered 7, after V lost 3 bases and J lost 0 bases. CDR1 and CDR2 from the germline V gene are GTSNPN and SVGIG (reference sequence). The CDR3 loop spans 15 amino acids. The CDR3 is CAWRLGQSSNYGYTF. DNA for the CDR3: TGTGCCTGGAGACTGGGACAGTCCTCTAACTATGGCTACACCTTC.

This clone is a singleton in its sample. This chain uses TRBV28 with TRBJ1-6; D is unresolved. Germline-derived CDR1 and CDR2 are MDHEN and SYDVKM. This CDR3 comprises 14 residues. The ends were cut back, 7 bases at V and 6 bases at J, with 13 bases in the middle. CDR3 in DNA: TGTGCCAGCACCGCTACACACAGTAATTCACCCCTCCACTTT. Its translation: CASTATHSNSPLHF. Complete variable domain (other parts from reference TRBV28 and TRBJ1-6): DVKVTQSSRYLVKRTGEKVFLECVQDMDHENMFWYRQDPGLGLRLIYFSYDVKMKEKGDIPEGYSVSREKKERFSLILESASTNQTSMYLCASTATHSNSPLHFGNGTRLTVT.

The rearrangement joins TRBV6-1 to TRBJ1-4; a possible D gene is TRBD1 (6 bases). The V gene lost 2 bases and the J gene lost 5 bases, with 18 bases spanning the gap. This CDR3 spans 17 amino acids. Germline V gene sequence: CDR1 MNHNS, CDR2 SASEGT. The CDR3 DNA follows: TGTGCCAGCAGTGAAAATCTCTACAGGGTTAAAAATGAAAAACTGTTTTTT. Its protein is CASSENLYRVKNEKLFF.

The chain couples TRBV2 to TRBJ2-7, with D possibly being TRBD1 (6 bases). The V gene lost 3 bases and the J gene lost 6 bases, with 15 bases spanning the gap. There are 14 residues in the CDR3. Germline CDR1 is SNHLY and CDR2 is FYNNEI. CDR3 sequence: CASSDPDRRSEQYF. Written as DNA, the CDR3 is TGTGCCAGCAGTGATCCCGACAGGAGGTCCGAGCAGTACTTC.

The rearrangement links TRBV7-2 to TRBJ2-5; possible D gene TRBD1, 6 bases. The length of the CDR3 is 14 residues. Trimming stripped 8 bases from V and 5 bases from J, with 18 bases between. Germline assignment: CDR1 SGHTA and CDR2 FQGNSA. CDR3 sequence reads: CASVRTVDRETQYF. CDR3 nucleotide sequence: TGTGCCAGCGTACGGACAGTGGACCGGGAGACCCAGTACTTC.

This clone was recorded at least ten times. Other nucleotide sequences from this sample produce the same CDR3. DNA for the CDR3: TGTGCCAGCAGTTGGGACAGTAGCAATCAGCCCCAGCATTTT. It encodes CASSWDSSNQPQHF. The chain combines TRBV27 with TRBJ1-5, with 7 bases fitting TRBD1. Germline CDR1 MNHEY, CDR2 SMNVEV (reference sequence). The CDR3 extends over 14 amino acids. The V segment lost 4 bases and the J segment 0 bases; nucleotides outside the gene matches: 0.

This clone was observed a single time. The genes are TRBV9 and TRBJ1-2, with D maybe TRBD1 (6 bases). The V end was cut by 0 bases, the J end by 8 bases, with 14 bases between. CDR1 and CDR2 (germline): SGDLS, YYNGEE. This CDR3 is built from 14 residues. CDR3 sequence (DNA): TGTGCCAGCAGCGTAGCACGTCAGGGGTCAGGCTACACCTTC. It yields the protein CASSVARQGSGYTF.

V and J are TRBV10-2 and TRBJ1-2; 7 bases line up with TRBD1. The junction had 6 bases not matched to a gene; V was cut back by 6 bases and J by 2 bases. The CDR3 length is 14 residues. The germline V gene has CDR1 WSHSY and CDR2 SAAADI. CDR3 in amino acids: CASSDAGQNYGYTF. CDR3 sequence (DNA): TGCGCCAGCAGCGATGCGGGACAGAACTATGGCTACACCTTC.

CDR3 in amino acids: CATQGRGKTYEQYF. As DNA, the CDR3 is TGTGCCACCCAGGGCCGGGGGAAAACCTACGAGCAGTACTTC. The chain is built from TRBV5-4 and TRBJ2-7; possible D gene TRBD2, 6 bases. This CDR3 comprises 14 residues. Per germline, CDR1 SGHNT and CDR2 YYREEE (reference sequence). Deletions cut 9 bases from V and 2 bases from J, with 18 bases between.

The J gene is TRBJ2-6, the V gene TRBV9; a weak D match, TRBD1 (6 bases). Germline V gives CDR1 SGDLS, CDR2 YYNGEE. Deletions cut 3 bases from V and 3 bases from J, with 16 bases between. This CDR3 contains 17 residues. The CDR3 loop is CASSAQQGPHGANVLTF. For the CDR3, the DNA is TGTGCCAGCAGCGCCCAACAGGGTCCTCATGGGGCCAACGTCCTGACTTTC.

In the case of this clone: At one boundary the junction diverges from the germline segment, which might be a read error. The chain employs TRBV7-2 and TRBJ1-2, with D perhaps TRBD1 (6 bases). The CDR3 is 11 amino acids. Germline V lookup: CDR1 SGHTA, CDR2 FQGNSA. CDR3 loop: CASSADRVRAF. The CDR3 DNA reads TGTGCCAGCAGCGCGGACAGAGTTAGGGCCTTC. The full variable domain, its missing parts supplied by reference TRBV7-2 and TRBJ1-2, is GAGVSQSPSNKVTEKGKDVELRCDPISGHTALYWYRQSLGQGLEFLIYFQGNSAPDKSGLPSDRFSAERTGGSVSTLTIQRTQQEDSAVYLCASSADRVRAFGSGTRLTVV.

The rearrangement uses TRBV19 and TRBJ2-7; a weak D match, TRBD1 (5 bases). The germline V gene encodes CDR1 LNHDA and CDR2 SQIVND (reference sequence). Trimming left V 3 bases short and J 5 bases short, with 11 bases between. This CDR3 comprises 13 residues. The CDR3 loop reads CASSIKGNDEQYF. The DNA of the CDR3 is TGTGCCAGTAGTATTAAGGGGAACGACGAGCAGTACTTC.

V usage is TRBV7-9 and J usage is TRBJ2-1; 7 bases match TRBD1. Unmatched junction bases numbered 8, after V lost 2 bases and J lost 7 bases. Germline assignment: CDR1 SEHNR and CDR2 FQNEAQ (reference sequence). The CDR3 is 15 residues long. CDR3 amino acids: CASSLRGGAFNEQFF. CDR3 nucleotide sequence: TGTGCCAGCAGCTTACGAGGGGGCGCGTTTAATGAGCAGTTCTTC.

The V gene is TRBV28, the J gene TRBJ2-7; 8 positions match TRBD2. Germline CDR1 is MDHEN and CDR2 is SYDVKM. V shed 0 bases and J 2 bases; nucleotides not matched to a gene: 3. The CDR3 has 15 residues. The CDR3 is CASSLWSGSTYEQYF. As DNA, the CDR3 is TGTGCCAGCAGTTTATGGAGCGGGAGTACCTACGAGCAGTACTTC. The full variable domain, with the rest looked up from reference TRBV28 and TRBJ2-7, is DVKVTQSSRYLVKRTGEKVFLECVQDMDHENMFWYRQDPGLGLRLIYFSYDVKMKEKGDIPEGYSVSREKKERFSLILESASTNQTSMYLCASSLWSGSTYEQYFGPGTRLTVT.

The CDR3 sequence: CASSAKTGTDIQYF. CDR3 DNA: TGTGCCAGCAGCGCTAAGACAGGGACGGACATTCAGTACTTC. The chain has TRBV9 and TRBJ2-4, with TRBD1 identical over 7 bases. The CDR3 has 14 amino acids. Germline V gene data show CDR1 as SGDLS and CDR2 as YYNGEE. J was trimmed by 8 bases and V by 3 bases; bases with no gene match: 8.

This clone appeared once. The chain is built from TRBV2 and TRBJ2-7, with TRBD2 as a possible D gene (5 bases). The CDR3 consists of 14 residues. Trimming stripped 7 bases from V and 2 bases from J, with 15 bases between. Germline V gene lookup returns CDR1 SNHLY and CDR2 FYNNEI. The CDR3 here is CASNLANKPYEQYF. The CDR3 DNA reads as TGTGCCAGCAATCTAGCTAACAAACCCTACGAGCAGTACTTC. Drawing the rest from reference TRBV2 and TRBJ2-7, the complete variable domain is EPEVTQTPSHQVTQMGQEVILRCVPISNHLYFYWYRQILGQKVEFLVSFYNNEISEKSEIFDDQFSVERPDGSNFTLKIRSTKLEDSAMYFCASNLANKPYEQYFGPGTRLTVT.

The chain combines TRBV28 with TRBJ2-2; D possibly corresponds to TRBD2 (5 bases). Germline CDR1 is MDHEN and CDR2 is SYDVKM. With 3 bases removed from V and 0 bases from J, the gap between germline ends came to 8 bases. The CDR3 loop spans 15 amino acids. CDR3 protein: CASSFTGSNTGELFF. CDR3 DNA sequence: TGTGCCAGCAGTTTCACGGGGTCGAACACCGGGGAGCTGTTTTTT.

The rearrangement links TRBV28 to TRBJ2-7, with 8 bases lining up with TRBD1. Germline trimming cut 5 bases from V and 5 bases from J; bases unmatched to any gene: 8. The germline CDR1 and CDR2 sequences are MDHEN and SYDVKM. The CDR3 consists of 14 residues. CDR3 loop: CASSPPGTGHEQYF. The CDR3 DNA follows: TGTGCCAGCAGTCCCCCCGGGACAGGCCACGAGCAGTACTTC.

The chain is built from TRBV6-2 or TRBV6-3 and TRBJ2-5; 11 nucleotides agree with TRBD2. CDR1 and CDR2 from the germline V gene are MNHEY and SVGEGT. The CDR3 covers 16 residues. The V gene end was trimmed by 6 bases and the J gene end by 4 bases; junction bases not matched to a gene: 10. The CDR3 DNA is TGTGCCAGCAGCACGCCCGGGACTAGCGGTTTAGAGACCCAGTACTTC. As protein: CASSTPGTSGLETQYF.

V gene TRBV19 combines with J gene TRBJ2-7; tentative D call: TRBD1 (5 bases). The CDR3 spans 13 residues. Germline CDR1 reads LNHDA; CDR2 reads SQIVND (reference sequence). The V and J ends lost 6 bases and 3 bases respectively, with 12 bases between them. This chain's CDR3 is CASSARRGYEQYF. CDR3 nucleotide sequence: TGTGCCAGTAGCGCACGAAGGGGCTACGAGCAGTACTTC. Looking up the rest from reference TRBV19 and TRBJ2-7 gives the full variable domain: DGGITQSPKYLFRKEGQNVTLSCEQNLNHDAMYWYRQDPGQGLRLIYYSQIVNDFQKGDIAEGYSVSREKKESFPLTVTSAQKNPTAFYLCASSARRGYEQYFGPGTRLTVT.

In its sample, this clone was seen a few times. The chain couples TRBV3-1 (or the pseudogene TRBV3-2) to TRBJ2-1; 10 bases are a match to TRBD2. V trimming: 3 bases; J trimming: 7 bases; junction bases outside the gene matches: 6. The CDR3 is made up of 15 amino acids. Germline CDR1 reads LGHDT; CDR2 reads YNNKEL (reference sequence). Here the CDR3 reads CASSQGTSVGNEQFF. CDR3 nucleotide sequence: TGTGCCAGCAGCCAGGGGACTAGCGTTGGGAATGAGCAGTTCTTC.